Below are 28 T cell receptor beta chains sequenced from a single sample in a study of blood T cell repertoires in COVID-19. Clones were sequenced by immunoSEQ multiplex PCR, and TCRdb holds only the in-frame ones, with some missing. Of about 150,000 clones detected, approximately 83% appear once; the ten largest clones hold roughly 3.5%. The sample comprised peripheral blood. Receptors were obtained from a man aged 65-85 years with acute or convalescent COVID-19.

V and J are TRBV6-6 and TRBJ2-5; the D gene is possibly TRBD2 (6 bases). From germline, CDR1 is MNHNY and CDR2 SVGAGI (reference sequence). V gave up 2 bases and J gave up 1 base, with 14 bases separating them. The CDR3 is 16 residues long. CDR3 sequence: CASSYGGKASQETQYF. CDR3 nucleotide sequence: TGTGCCAGCAGTTACGGCGGGAAAGCCTCCCAAGAGACCCAGTACTTC.

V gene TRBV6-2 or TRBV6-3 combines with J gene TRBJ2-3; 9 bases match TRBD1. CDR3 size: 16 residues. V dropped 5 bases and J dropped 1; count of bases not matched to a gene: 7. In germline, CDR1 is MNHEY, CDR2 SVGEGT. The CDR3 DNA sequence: TGTGCCAGCAGTCCCCTGGGACAGGGTCGCACAGATACGCAGTATTTT. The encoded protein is CASSPLGQGRTDTQYF.

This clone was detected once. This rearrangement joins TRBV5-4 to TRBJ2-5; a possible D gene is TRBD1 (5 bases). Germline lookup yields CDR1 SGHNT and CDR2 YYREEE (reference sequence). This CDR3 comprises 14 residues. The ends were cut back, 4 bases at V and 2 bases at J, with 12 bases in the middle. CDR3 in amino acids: CASSDRTIQETQYF. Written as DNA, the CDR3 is TGTGCCAGCAGCGACCGGACAATACAAGAGACCCAGTACTTC. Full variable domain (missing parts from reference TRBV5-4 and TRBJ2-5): ETGVTQSPTHLIKTRGQQVTLRCSSQSGHNTVSWYQQALGQGPQFIFQYYREEENGRGNFPPRFSGLQFPNYSSELNVNALELDDSALYLCASSDRTIQETQYFGPGTRLLVL.

The CDR3 region has the DNA TGTGCCAGCAGCCCCATGCGAGCTTCCACAGATACGCAGTATTTT. It is translated as CASSPMRASTDTQYF. The V gene is TRBV7-2, the J gene TRBJ2-3; D remains unclear. V lost 5 bases and J 2 bases, leaving 14 bases between the germline ends. This CDR3 has 15 residues. The germline CDR1 and CDR2 sequences are SGHTA and FQGNSA.

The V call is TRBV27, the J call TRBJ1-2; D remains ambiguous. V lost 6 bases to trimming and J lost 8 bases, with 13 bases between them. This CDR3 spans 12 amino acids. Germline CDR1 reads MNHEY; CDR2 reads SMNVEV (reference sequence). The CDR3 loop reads CASSPPTGGYTF. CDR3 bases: TGTGCCAGCAGCCCCCCAACGGGGGGCTACACCTTC.

The CDR3 DNA is TGTGCCACCAGTGTCGGTAACAATCAGCCCCAGCATTTT. The encoded protein is CATSVGNNQPQHF. This chain joins TRBV24-1 and TRBJ1-5, with D uncertain. V lost 5 bases to trimming and J lost 3 bases, with 7 bases between them. The CDR3 has 13 residues. Germline V gene lookup returns CDR1 KGHDR and CDR2 SFDVKD.

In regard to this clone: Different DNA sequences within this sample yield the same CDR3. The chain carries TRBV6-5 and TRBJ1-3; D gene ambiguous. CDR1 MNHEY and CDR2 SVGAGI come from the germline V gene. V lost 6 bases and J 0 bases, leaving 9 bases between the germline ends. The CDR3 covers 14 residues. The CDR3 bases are TGTGCCAGCAGCTCCCGGAGCTCTGGAAACACCATATATTTT. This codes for CASSSRSSGNTIYF.

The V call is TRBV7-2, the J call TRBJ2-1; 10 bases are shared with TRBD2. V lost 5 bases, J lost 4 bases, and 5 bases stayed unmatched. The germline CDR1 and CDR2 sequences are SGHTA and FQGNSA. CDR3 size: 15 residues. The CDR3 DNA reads TGTGCCAGCAGCGCCACTAGCGGGGCATACAATGAGCAGTTCTTC. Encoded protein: CASSATSGAYNEQFF.

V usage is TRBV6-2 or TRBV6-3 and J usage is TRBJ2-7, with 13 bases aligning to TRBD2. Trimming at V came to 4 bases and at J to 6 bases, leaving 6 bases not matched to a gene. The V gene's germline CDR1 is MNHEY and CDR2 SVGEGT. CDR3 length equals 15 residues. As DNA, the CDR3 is TGTGCCAGCAGTTCCCGGACTAGCGGGAGAGGCGAGCAGTACTTC. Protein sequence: CASSSRTSGRGEQYF.

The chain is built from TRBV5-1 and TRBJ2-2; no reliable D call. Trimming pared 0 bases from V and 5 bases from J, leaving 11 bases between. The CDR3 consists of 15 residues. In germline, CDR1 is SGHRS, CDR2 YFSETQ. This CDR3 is CASSLDTPSTGELFF. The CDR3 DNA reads TGCGCCAGCAGCTTGGATACACCTTCAACCGGGGAGCTGTTTTTT.

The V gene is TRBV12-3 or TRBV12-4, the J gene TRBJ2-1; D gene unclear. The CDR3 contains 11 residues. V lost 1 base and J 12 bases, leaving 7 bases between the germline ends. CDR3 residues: CASSLGLGQFF. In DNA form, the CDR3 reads TGTGCCAGCAGTTTAGGTCTAGGGCAGTTCTTC.

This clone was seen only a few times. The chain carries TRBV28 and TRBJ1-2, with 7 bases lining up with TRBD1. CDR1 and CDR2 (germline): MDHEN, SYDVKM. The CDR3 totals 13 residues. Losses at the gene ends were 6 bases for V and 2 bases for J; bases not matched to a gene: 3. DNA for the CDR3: TGTGCCAGCAGGGTGACAGGGAACTATGGCTACACCTTC. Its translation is CASRVTGNYGYTF.

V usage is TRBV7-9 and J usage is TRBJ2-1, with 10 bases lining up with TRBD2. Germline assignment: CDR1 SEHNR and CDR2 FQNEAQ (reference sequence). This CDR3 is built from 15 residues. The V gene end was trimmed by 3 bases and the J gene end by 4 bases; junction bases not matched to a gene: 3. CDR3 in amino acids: CASSLRTSGYNEQFF. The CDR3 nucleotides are TGTGCCAGCAGCTTGCGGACTAGCGGTTACAATGAGCAGTTCTTC.

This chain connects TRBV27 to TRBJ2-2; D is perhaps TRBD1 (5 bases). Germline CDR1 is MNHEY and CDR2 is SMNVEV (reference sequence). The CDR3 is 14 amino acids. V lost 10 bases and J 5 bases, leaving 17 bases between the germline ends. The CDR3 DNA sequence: TGTGCCAACACCCCCAGGGAACCGACCGGGGAGCTGTTTTTT. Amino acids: CANTPREPTGELFF.

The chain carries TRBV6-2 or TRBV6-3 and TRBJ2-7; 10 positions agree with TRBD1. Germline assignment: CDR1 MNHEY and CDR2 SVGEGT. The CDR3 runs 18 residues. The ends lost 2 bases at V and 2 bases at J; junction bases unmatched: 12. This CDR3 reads CASSYATPGQGFAYEQYF. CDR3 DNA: TGTGCCAGCAGTTACGCAACTCCGGGACAGGGGTTTGCCTACGAGCAGTACTTC.

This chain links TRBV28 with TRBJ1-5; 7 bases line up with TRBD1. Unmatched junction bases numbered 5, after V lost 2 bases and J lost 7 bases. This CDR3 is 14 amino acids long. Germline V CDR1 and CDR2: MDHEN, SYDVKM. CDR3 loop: CASSLLRQGQPQHF. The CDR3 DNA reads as TGTGCCAGCAGTTTACTCCGACAGGGCCAGCCCCAGCATTTT.

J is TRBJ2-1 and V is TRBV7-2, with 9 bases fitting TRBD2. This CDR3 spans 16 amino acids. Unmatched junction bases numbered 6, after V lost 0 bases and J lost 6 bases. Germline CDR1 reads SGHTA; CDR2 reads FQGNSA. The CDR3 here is CASSLAPGLAPNEQFF. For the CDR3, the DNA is TGTGCCAGCAGCTTAGCGCCGGGACTAGCCCCCAATGAGCAGTTCTTC.

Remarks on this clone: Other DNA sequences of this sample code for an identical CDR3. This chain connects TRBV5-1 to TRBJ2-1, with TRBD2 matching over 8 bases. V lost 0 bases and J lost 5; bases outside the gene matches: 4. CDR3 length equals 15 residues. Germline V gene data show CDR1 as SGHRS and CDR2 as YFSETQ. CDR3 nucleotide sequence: TGCGCCAGCAGCTTGGGGCTAGCGGGTCACAATGAGCAGTTCTTC. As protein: CASSLGLAGHNEQFF.

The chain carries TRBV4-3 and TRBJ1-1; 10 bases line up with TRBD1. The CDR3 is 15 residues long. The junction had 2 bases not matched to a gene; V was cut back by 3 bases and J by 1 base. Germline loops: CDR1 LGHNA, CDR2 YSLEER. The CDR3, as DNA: TGCGCCAGCAGCCATTGGGACAGGGGGAACACTGAAGCTTTCTTT. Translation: CASSHWDRGNTEAFF.

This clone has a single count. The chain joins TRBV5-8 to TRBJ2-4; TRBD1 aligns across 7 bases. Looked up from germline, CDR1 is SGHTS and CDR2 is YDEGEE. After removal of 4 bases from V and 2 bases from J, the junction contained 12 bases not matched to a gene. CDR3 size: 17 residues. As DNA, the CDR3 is TGTGCCAGCAGCCCGCTCGGGACAGTTCCAACCAAAAACATTCAGTACTTC. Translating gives CASSPLGTVPTKNIQYF.

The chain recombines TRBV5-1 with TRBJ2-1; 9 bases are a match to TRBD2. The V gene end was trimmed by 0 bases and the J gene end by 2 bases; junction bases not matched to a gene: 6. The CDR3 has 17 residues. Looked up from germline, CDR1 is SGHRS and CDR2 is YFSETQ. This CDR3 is CASSLVSSGRPYNEQFF. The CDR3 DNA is TGCGCCAGCAGCTTGGTCAGCAGCGGGAGGCCCTACAATGAGCAGTTCTTC.

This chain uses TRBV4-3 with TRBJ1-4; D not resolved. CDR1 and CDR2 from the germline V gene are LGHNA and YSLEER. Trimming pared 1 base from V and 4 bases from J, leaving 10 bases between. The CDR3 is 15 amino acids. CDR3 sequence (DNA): TGCGCCAGCAGCCAAGTAGGGAGGCGTAATGAAAAACTGTTTTTT. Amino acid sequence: CASSQVGRRNEKLFF.

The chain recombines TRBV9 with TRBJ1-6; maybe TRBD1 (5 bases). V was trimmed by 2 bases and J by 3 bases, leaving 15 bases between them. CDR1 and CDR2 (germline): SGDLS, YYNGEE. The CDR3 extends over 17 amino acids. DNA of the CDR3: TGTGCCAGCAGCGTCGGTTTCAGGGTAAACTATAATTCACCCCTCCACTTT. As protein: CASSVGFRVNYNSPLHF.

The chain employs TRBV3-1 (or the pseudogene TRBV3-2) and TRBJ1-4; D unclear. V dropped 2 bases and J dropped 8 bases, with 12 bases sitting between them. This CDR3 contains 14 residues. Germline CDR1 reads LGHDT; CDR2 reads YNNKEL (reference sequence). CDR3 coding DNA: TGTGCCAGCAGCCAAAGCGCCGTCGGGGAAAAACTGTTTTTT. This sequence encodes CASSQSAVGEKLFF.

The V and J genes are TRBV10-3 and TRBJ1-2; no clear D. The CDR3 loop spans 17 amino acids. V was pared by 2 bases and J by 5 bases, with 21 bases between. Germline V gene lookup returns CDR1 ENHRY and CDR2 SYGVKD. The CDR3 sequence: CAISEPPGGPSGYGYTF. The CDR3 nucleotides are TGTGCCATCAGTGAGCCCCCGGGTGGCCCCTCGGGGTATGGCTACACCTTC.

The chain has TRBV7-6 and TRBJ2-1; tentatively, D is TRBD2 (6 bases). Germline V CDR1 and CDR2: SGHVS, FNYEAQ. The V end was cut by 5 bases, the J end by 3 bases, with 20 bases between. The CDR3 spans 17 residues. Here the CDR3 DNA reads TGTGCCAGCAGCCCCAAGAGCGGGCGAACTTACTACAATGAGCAGTTCTTC. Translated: CASSPKSGRTYYNEQFF.

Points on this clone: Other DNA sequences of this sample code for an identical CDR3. The CDR3 reads CASSLTGTGTYEQYF. In DNA form, the CDR3 reads TGTGCCAGCAGTTTGACCGGGACAGGAACCTACGAGCAGTACTTC. The chain is built from TRBV6-2 or TRBV6-3 and TRBJ2-7; 8 positions agree with TRBD1. The CDR3 sequence is 15 residues long. J gave up 2 bases and V 4 bases, and 7 bases lay outside the gene matches. CDR1 is MNHEY, CDR2 SVGEGT, per germline.

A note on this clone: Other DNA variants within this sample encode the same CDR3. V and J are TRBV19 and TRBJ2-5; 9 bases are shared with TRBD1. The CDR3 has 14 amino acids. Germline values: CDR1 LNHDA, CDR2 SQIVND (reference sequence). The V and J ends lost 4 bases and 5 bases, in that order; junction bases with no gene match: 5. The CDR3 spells CASSTRDREETQYF. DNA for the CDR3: TGTGCCAGTAGTACACGGGACAGGGAGGAGACCCAGTACTTC.